The 26 T cell receptor beta chains below come from one sample, sequenced in a study of CD8 T cells in ankylosing spondylitis. Via MiXCR, TCRdb re-called the 5' RACE reads, giving one row per CDR3 protein. The table shows about 140,000 distinct CDR3 sequences, with roughly a third occurring only once. The source material was synovial fluid, either unsorted or a sorted T cell fraction (not recorded which). These receptors came from a male donor with ankylosing spondylitis.

This rearrangement joins TRBV2 to TRBJ2-5; no reliable D call. The CDR3 extends over 13 amino acids. Germline CDR1 is SNHLY and CDR2 is FYNNEI. The V gene lost 2 bases and the J gene lost 2 bases, with 6 bases spanning the gap. The CDR3 protein is CASSERQQETQYF. Written as DNA, the CDR3 is TGTGCCAGCAGTGAACGTCAGCAAGAGACCCAGTACTTC.

This sequence joins TRBV6-2 or TRBV6-3 and TRBJ2-4; possible D gene TRBD1, 7 bases. Germline V lookup: CDR1 MNHEY, CDR2 SVGEGT. Trimming took off 0 bases at V and 4 bases at J, with 13 bases between the two ends. This CDR3 contains 16 residues. The CDR3 loop is CASSYSQGGVKNIQYF. DNA of the CDR3: TGTGCCAGCAGTTACTCCCAGGGGGGTGTAAAAAACATTCAGTACTTC.

Only a few counts were recorded for this clonotype. The genes are TRBV11-2 and TRBJ2-5, with 7 bases that match TRBD1. Germline values: CDR1 SGHAT, CDR2 FQNNGV. The CDR3 extends over 16 amino acids. V shed 2 bases, J shed 2 bases, and the junction held 8 bases outside the gene matches. CDR3 region: CASSLLWGRGQETQYF. CDR3 coding DNA: TGTGCCAGCAGCTTACTCTGGGGCAGGGGGCAAGAGACCCAGTACTTC.

This clonotype was counted many times. CDR3 sequence (DNA): TGTGCCAGCAGGGCAGCCGCTCGTGGCTACACCTTC. This codes for CASRAAARGYTF. J is TRBJ1-2 and V is TRBV12-3 or TRBV12-4; D gene unclear. This CDR3 is 12 amino acids long. Between the trimmed V and J ends, which lost 6 bases and 7 bases, there was a span of 12 bases.

The CDR3 sequence is CSVEDQAGDTQYF. Here the CDR3 DNA reads TGCAGCGTTGAAGATCAGGCGGGGGATACGCAGTATTTT. This chain links TRBV29-1 with TRBJ2-3; a weak D match, TRBD2 (6 bases). With 0 bases removed from V and 6 bases from J, the gap between germline ends came to 10 bases. There are 13 residues in the CDR3. Germline V gives CDR1 SQVTM, CDR2 ANQGSEA.

This clonotype was counted between two and nine times. The chain couples TRBV3-1 to TRBJ1-1, with D possibly matching TRBD1 (5 bases). CDR1 is LGHDT and CDR2 is YNNKEL in the germline V gene (reference sequence). CDR3 length: 11 amino acids. The V gene lost 5 bases and the J gene lost 6 bases, with 7 bases spanning the gap. This CDR3 is CASSWGPEAFF. The CDR3 DNA reads as TGTGCCAGCAGCTGGGGCCCTGAAGCTTTCTTT. The full variable domain, in which reference TRBV3-1 and TRBJ1-1 provide the parts outside the CDR3, is DTAVSQTPKYLVTQMGNDKSIKCEQNLGHDTMYWYKQDSKKFLKIMFSYNNKELIINETVPNRFSPKSPDKAHLNLHINSLELGDSAVYFCASSWGPEAFFGQGTRLTVV.

This chain links TRBV3-1 with TRBJ1-2; D remains ambiguous. The V gene lost 2 bases and the J gene lost 7 bases, with 8 bases spanning the gap. This CDR3 is built from 12 residues. Germline CDR1 is LGHDT and CDR2 is YNNKEL (reference sequence). The CDR3 region has the DNA TGTGCCAGCAGCCAAACCTTTCGTGGCTACACCTTC. Amino acids: CASSQTFRGYTF.

V usage is TRBV24-1 and J usage is TRBJ1-5; the D gene is possibly TRBD1 (5 bases). The CDR3 length is 13 residues. Trimming stripped 7 bases from V and 3 bases from J, with 9 bases between. The V gene's germline CDR1 is KGHDR and CDR2 SFDVKD. CDR3 in DNA: TGTGCCACCAGCCGGGACCCCAATCAGCCCCAGCATTTT. Residues: CATSRDPNQPQHF.

CDR3 in amino acids: CASSPGTASNSPLHF. Here the CDR3 DNA reads TGTGCCAGCTCACCGGGGACAGCCAGTAATTCACCCCTCCACTTT. V and J are TRBV18 and TRBJ1-6; TRBD1 aligns across 7 bases. Trimming removed 3 bases from V and 6 bases from J; junction bases left unmatched: 5. Germline V lookup: CDR1 KGHSH, CDR2 LQKENI. There are 15 residues in the CDR3.

The chain has TRBV20-1 and TRBJ2-1; 16 bases agree with TRBD2. With V trimmed by 0 bases and J by 9 bases, 5 bases remained unmatched. The V gene's germline CDR1 is DFQATT and CDR2 SNEGSKA (reference sequence). CDR3 length: 16 amino acids. The CDR3 sequence is CSAREPGTSGRVEQFF. Here the CDR3 DNA reads TGCAGTGCTAGAGAACCCGGGACTAGCGGGAGGGTTGAGCAGTTCTTC.

The gene calls are TRBV11-2 and TRBJ1-5; D is uncertain. Trimming took off 0 bases at V and 6 bases at J, with 6 bases between the two ends. The CDR3 is made up of 13 amino acids. The germline gives CDR1 SGHAT, CDR2 FQNNGV. Here the CDR3 DNA reads TGTGCCAGCAGCTTAGATCAAAGTCAGCCCCAGCATTTT. Translating it yields CASSLDQSQPQHF.

There are a few counts of this clonotype. This chain uses TRBV11-2 with TRBJ2-7; D remains ambiguous. The CDR3 runs to 13 residues. Trimming took off 1 base at V and 1 base at J, with 5 bases between the two ends. Germline assignment: CDR1 SGHAT and CDR2 FQNNGV. The CDR3 bases are TGTGCCAGCAGCTTAGCTAGTTCCTACGAGCAGTACTTC. Protein sequence: CASSLASSYEQYF.

The gene calls are TRBV10-3 and TRBJ2-5; D gene ambiguous. This CDR3 has 17 residues. Germline V CDR1 and CDR2: ENHRY, SYGVKD. V was trimmed by 3 bases and J by 1 base, leaving 18 bases between them. The CDR3 sequence: CAISDLLGDRSQETQYF. In nucleotides, the CDR3 is TGTGCCATCAGTGACCTCCTAGGAGACCGGAGCCAAGAGACCCAGTACTTC.

This clonotype was counted a few times. The J gene is TRBJ1-2, the V gene TRBV10-3; D remains ambiguous. V was pared by 2 bases and J by 4 bases, with 11 bases between. In germline, CDR1 is ENHRY, CDR2 SYGVKD. The CDR3 has 14 residues. In DNA, the CDR3 is TGTGCCATCAGTGAGCCAGATTTCATCTATGGCTACACCTTC. It translates to CAISEPDFIYGYTF.

Only one count was recorded for this clonotype. The chain joins TRBV20-1 to TRBJ2-6, with 8 bases lining up with TRBD1. The length of the CDR3 is 16 residues. The J segment lost 4 bases and the V segment lost 3 bases, leaving 8 bases of the junction unmatched. Germline CDR1 is DFQATT and CDR2 is SNEGSKA (reference sequence). CDR3 sequence reads: CSASLQGALGANVLTF. The CDR3 nucleotides are TGCAGTGCTAGCCTTCAGGGGGCTTTGGGGGCCAACGTCCTGACTTTC.

This clonotype turned up a few times. The rearrangement joins TRBV15 to TRBJ2-2, with 9 bases fitting TRBD2. The CDR3 has 17 amino acids. After removal of 0 bases from V and 3 bases from J, the junction contained 5 bases not matched to a gene. Germline lookup yields CDR1 LNHNV and CDR2 YYDKDF (reference sequence). CDR3 loop: CATSRDTSGRHTGELFF. As DNA, the CDR3 is TGTGCCACCAGCAGAGATACCAGCGGGAGGCACACCGGGGAGCTGTTTTTT.

This clonotype occurred many times. The chain recombines TRBV5-1 with TRBJ2-7; D gene ambiguous. Trimming took 0 bases from V and 6 from J, leaving 13 bases between them. CDR3 length equals 14 residues. The germline CDR1 and CDR2 sequences are SGHRS and YFSETQ. Here the CDR3 reads CASSLAPILGEQYF. CDR3 sequence (DNA): TGCGCCAGCAGCTTGGCTCCTATCTTAGGCGAGCAGTACTTC. The full variable domain, its missing parts supplied by reference TRBV5-1 and TRBJ2-7, is KAGVTQTPRYLIKTRGQQVTLSCSPISGHRSVSWYQQTPGQGLQFLFEYFSETQRNKGNFPGRFSGRQFSNSRSEMNVSTLELGDSALYLCASSLAPILGEQYFGPGTRLTVT.

This clonotype was seen a few times. The chain couples TRBV28 to TRBJ2-2; D call uncertain. The V and J ends lost 11 bases and 1 base respectively, with 14 bases between them. Germline V lookup: CDR1 MDHEN, CDR2 SYDVKM. The CDR3 covers 14 residues. The chain's CDR3 is CAGRLAENTGELFF. The CDR3 bases are TGTGCCGGCCGGTTGGCAGAGAACACCGGGGAGCTGTTTTTT.

The V call is TRBV6-2 or TRBV6-3, the J call TRBJ1-1; 8 bases map to TRBD1. J lost 12 bases, V lost 6 bases, and 6 bases had no gene match. The CDR3 spans 11 residues. Germline V CDR1 and CDR2: MNHEY, SVGEGT. The CDR3 coding sequence is TGTGCCAGCAGCACCGGACAGGGCACTTTCTTT. Translating it yields CASSTGQGTFF.

The chain links TRBV28 to TRBJ1-4; 7 bases match TRBD1. The germline V gene encodes CDR1 MDHEN and CDR2 SYDVKM. The CDR3 length is 15 residues. Trimming removed 4 bases from V and 0 bases from J; junction bases left unmatched: 2. This CDR3 is CASSWDSATNEKLFF. CDR3 DNA sequence: TGTGCCAGCAGTTGGGACAGCGCAACTAATGAAAAACTGTTTTTT.

V usage is TRBV11-3 and J usage is TRBJ2-1; D may be TRBD1 or TRBD2 (5 bases each). V lost 1 base to trimming and J lost 1 base, with 11 bases between them. This CDR3 spans 16 amino acids. The germline V gene has CDR1 SGHNT and CDR2 YENEEA. CDR3 sequence (DNA): TGTGCCAGCAGCTTAGCTGGGGGTCGGTCCTACAATGAGCAGTTCTTC. This sequence encodes CASSLAGGRSYNEQFF.

The chain is built from TRBV5-4 and TRBJ2-1; D may correspond to TRBD1 or TRBD2 (5 bases each). V was cut by 0 bases and J by 1 base, with 11 bases left in between. This CDR3 is built from 16 residues. Germline CDR1 reads SGHNT; CDR2 reads YYREEE (reference sequence). CDR3 DNA: TGTGCCAGCAGCTTGGGAGGGGCCCGTTCCTACAATGAGCAGTTCTTC. It translates to CASSLGGARSYNEQFF. Full variable domain (outside the CDR3, taken from reference TRBV5-4 and TRBJ2-1): ETGVTQSPTHLIKTRGQQVTLRCSSQSGHNTVSWYQQALGQGPQFIFQYYREEENGRGNFPPRFSGLQFPNYSSELNVNALELDDSALYLCASSLGGARSYNEQFFGPGTRLTVL.

This clonotype was detected a few times. V and J are TRBV7-9 and TRBJ2-5; D call uncertain. Trimming took off 5 bases at V and 4 bases at J, with 17 bases between the two ends. CDR1 SEHNR and CDR2 FQNEAQ come from the germline V gene (reference sequence). This CDR3 comprises 15 residues. The CDR3 protein is CASSHTPLGRETQYF. The DNA for the CDR3 is TGTGCCAGCAGCCACACTCCGTTAGGGCGAGAGACCCAGTACTTC.

The chain recombines TRBV5-5 with TRBJ1-1, with TRBD1 as a possible D gene (6 bases). The ends were cut back, 0 bases at V and 4 bases at J, with 13 bases in the middle. The CDR3 loop spans 15 amino acids. Looked up from germline, CDR1 is SGHKS and CDR2 is YYEKEE (reference sequence). This CDR3 is CASSLVQGVSTEAFF. In nucleotides, the CDR3 is TGTGCCAGCAGCTTGGTACAGGGAGTATCCACTGAAGCTTTCTTT.

This clonotype was found a few times. The chain recombines TRBV7-6 with TRBJ1-3; no clear D. The CDR3 runs to 15 residues. CDR1 SGHVS and CDR2 FNYEAQ come from the germline V gene. With 4 bases removed from V and 2 bases from J, the gap between germline ends came to 12 bases. Here the CDR3 reads CASSSQGGPGNTIYF. CDR3 sequence (DNA): TGTGCCAGCAGCTCCCAAGGAGGGCCTGGAAACACCATATATTTT. The full variable domain, its missing parts supplied by reference TRBV7-6 and TRBJ1-3, is GAGVSQSPRYKVTKRGQDVALRCDPISGHVSLYWYRQALGQGPEFLTYFNYEAQQDKSGLPNDRFSAERPEGSISTLTIQRTEQRDSAMYRCASSSQGGPGNTIYFGEGSWLTVV.

This clonotype showed up many times. The chain employs TRBV28 and TRBJ1-1; 10 bases fit TRBD1. The junction had 18 bases not matched to a gene; V was cut back by 8 bases and J by 6 bases. Germline CDR1 reads MDHEN; CDR2 reads SYDVKM. This CDR3 is built from 17 residues. The CDR3 DNA reads as TGTGCCAGCCTACACGCCGGGACAGGGGCTAGTAGGGCTGAAGCTTTCTTT. Protein sequence: CASLHAGTGASRAEAFF. The full variable domain, with the rest looked up from reference TRBV28 and TRBJ1-1, is DVKVTQSSRYLVKRTGEKVFLECVQDMDHENMFWYRQDPGLGLRLIYFSYDVKMKEKGDIPEGYSVSREKKERFSLILESASTNQTSMYLCASLHAGTGASRAEAFFGQGTRLTVV.